Described below is a single TCR beta chain sequence and its context. The assay was immunoSEQ multiplex PCR, and TCRdb's table has in-frame clones only and misses some. The table includes about 320,000 clones, roughly 89% detected once. This record comes from a study of blood T cell repertoires in COVID-19. The CDR3 totals 14 residues. Germline CDR1 and CDR2: KGHDR and SFDVKD. After removal of 1 base from V and 6 bases from J, the junction contained 2 bases not matched to a gene. The sequence was obtained from a man between 60 and 75 years old who had recovered from COVID-19. The gene calls are TRBV24-1 and TRBJ2-1; 7 bases match TRBD2. The source material was PBMCs or T cells enriched from blood (not recorded which). In nucleotides, the CDR3 is TGTGCCACCAGTGATTTAAGCGGGACCAATGAGCAGTTCTTC. Translated: CATSDLSGTNEQFF.